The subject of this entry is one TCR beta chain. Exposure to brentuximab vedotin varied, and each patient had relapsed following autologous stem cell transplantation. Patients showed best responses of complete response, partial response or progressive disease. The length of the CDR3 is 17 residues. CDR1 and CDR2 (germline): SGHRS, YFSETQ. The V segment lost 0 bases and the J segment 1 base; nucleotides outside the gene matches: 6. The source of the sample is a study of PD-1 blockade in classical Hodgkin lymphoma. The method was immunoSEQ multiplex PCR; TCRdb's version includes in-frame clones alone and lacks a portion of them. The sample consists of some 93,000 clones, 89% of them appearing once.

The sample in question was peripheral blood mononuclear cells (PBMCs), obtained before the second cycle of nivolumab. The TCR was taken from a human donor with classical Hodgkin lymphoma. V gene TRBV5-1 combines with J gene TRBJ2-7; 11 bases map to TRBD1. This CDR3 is CASSLAPGQGGSYEQYF. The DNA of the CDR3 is TGCGCCAGCAGCTTGGCCCCGGGACAGGGGGGATCCTACGAGCAGTACTTC.